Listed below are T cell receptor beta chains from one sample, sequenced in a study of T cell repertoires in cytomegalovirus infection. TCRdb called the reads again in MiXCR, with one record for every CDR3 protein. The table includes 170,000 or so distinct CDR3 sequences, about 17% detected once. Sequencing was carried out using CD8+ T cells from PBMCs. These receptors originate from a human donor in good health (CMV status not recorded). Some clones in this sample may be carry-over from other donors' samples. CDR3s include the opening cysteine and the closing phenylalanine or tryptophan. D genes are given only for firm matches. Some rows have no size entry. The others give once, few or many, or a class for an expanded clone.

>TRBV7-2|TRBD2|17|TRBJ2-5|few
TGTGCCAGCAGCGAGCCCTATCTAGCGGGGGGGAAAGAGACCCAGTACTTC
CASSEPYLAGGKETQYF
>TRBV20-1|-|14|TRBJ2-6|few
TGCAGTGCTAGGGCCGGGTCTGGGGCCAACGTCCTGACTTTC
CSARAGSGANVLTF
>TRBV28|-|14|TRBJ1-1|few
TGTGCCAGCAGTTTCAACAGATTGAACACTGAAGCTTTCTTT
CASSFNRLNTEAFF
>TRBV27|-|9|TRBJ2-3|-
TGTGCCAGCGGGGATACGCAGTATTTT
CASGDTQYF
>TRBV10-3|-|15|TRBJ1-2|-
TGTGCCATCAGTGAGTCAGGGGTCGAGAACTATGGCTACACCTTC
CAISESGVENYGYTF
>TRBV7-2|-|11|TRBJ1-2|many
TGTGCCAGCAGCGGGGCCTATGGCTACACCTTC
CASSGAYGYTF
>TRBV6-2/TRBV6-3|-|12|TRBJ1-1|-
TGTGCCAGCACTCCGGGTGCCACTGAAGCTTTCTTT
CASTPGATEAFF
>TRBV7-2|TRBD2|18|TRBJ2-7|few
TGTGCCAGCAGCCCGGGACTAGCGGGGGGCCCAGCTAATAGGGAGCAGTACTTC
CASSPGLAGGPANREQYF
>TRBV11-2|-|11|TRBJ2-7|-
TGTGCCAGCAGCTCAGGGCTTGGGCAGTACTTC
CASSSGLGQYF
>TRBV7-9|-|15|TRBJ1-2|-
TGTGCCACGATGGAGAGGGAGACCAGTTACTATGGCTACACCTTC
CATMERETSYYGYTF
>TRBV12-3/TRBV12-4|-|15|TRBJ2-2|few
TGTGCCAGCAGTGGGTGGGGGCCGCACACCGGGGAGCTGTTTTTT
CASSGWGPHTGELFF
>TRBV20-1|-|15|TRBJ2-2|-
TGCAGTGCTAGTAGGAGTATGTTCAACACCGGGGAGCTGTTTTTT
CSASRSMFNTGELFF
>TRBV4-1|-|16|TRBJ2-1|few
TGCGCCAGCAGCCACCCCGGGACTGATTTTTACAATGAGCAGTTCTTC
CASSHPGTDFYNEQFF
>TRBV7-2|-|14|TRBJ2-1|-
TGTGCCAGCAGCTCTCGAGGAGGGTACAATGAGCAGTTCTTC
CASSSRGGYNEQFF
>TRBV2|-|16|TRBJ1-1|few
TGTGCCAGCACCCCCTCCTGGGGGGCCGGTAACACTGAAGCTTTCTTT
CASTPSWGAGNTEAFF
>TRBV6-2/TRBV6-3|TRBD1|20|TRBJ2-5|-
TGTGCCAGCAGTCTAATCCCCTCAGGACAGGGGTGGGACGGACAAGAGACCCAGTACTTC
CASSLIPSGQGWDGQETQYF
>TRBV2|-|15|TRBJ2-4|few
TGTGCCAGCAAGGGTACAGGGTATGACAAAAACATTCAGTACTTC
CASKGTGYDKNIQYF
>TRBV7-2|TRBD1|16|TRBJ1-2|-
TGTGCCAGCAGCTTTAGACCCGGCGGGGACAGGGACGGCTACACCTTC
CASSFRPGGDRDGYTF